What follows are 7 T cell receptor beta chains derived from one specimen sequenced in a study of blood T cells in healthy people across ages. For the second PCR, which ran for about 6 to 11 cycles, a sample-barcoded 5' primer and a J-beta primer mix were used. TCRdb used MiXCR to reprocess the 5' RACE reads, holding one entry per CDR3 protein. There are some 1.6 million distinct CDR3 sequences in the sample; around 35% occur only once, and around 10% lies in the top ten. Specimen: blood. The receptors shown here come from a woman in her thirties in good health.

Points on this clonotype: At one end the junction does not follow the germline gene, possibly because of a read error. This sequence joins TRBV11-2 and TRBJ2-5; 9 bases line up with TRBD2. This CDR3 has 19 residues. Germline loops: CDR1 SGHAT, CDR2 FQNNGV. CDR3 nucleotide sequence: TGTGCCAGCAGCTTAGGGGCGGTTCTAGCGGGGCGGATCCAAGAGGCCCAGTACTTC. It is translated as CASSLGAVLAGRIQEAQYF. Using reference TRBV11-2 and TRBJ2-5 for the parts outside the CDR3, the full variable domain is EAGVAQSPRYKIIEKRQSVAFWCNPISGHATLYWYQQILGQGPKLLIQFQNNGVVDDSQLPKDRFSAERLKGVDSTLKIQPAKLEDSAVYLCASSLGAVLAGRIQEAQYFGPGTRLLVL.

This clonotype was picked up a small number of times. The chain employs TRBV29-1 and TRBJ1-1; 7 bases map to TRBD1. Losses at the gene ends were 2 bases for V and 10 bases for J; bases not matched to a gene: 7. Germline CDR1 SQVTM, CDR2 ANQGSEA. The CDR3 extends over 12 amino acids. CDR3 amino acids: CSVEFLTGIAFF. In DNA, the CDR3 is TGCAGCGTTGAATTCCTGACAGGGATAGCTTTCTTT.

The V call is TRBV18, the J call TRBJ2-7, with D perhaps matching TRBD1 (6 bases). The CDR3 has 14 residues. Trimming removed 4 bases from V and 6 bases from J, with 16 bases in between. Germline V lookup: CDR1 KGHSH, CDR2 LQKENI. This chain's CDR3 is CASSLQGEASEQYF. The CDR3 DNA sequence: TGTGCCAGCTCACTACAGGGTGAGGCTTCCGAGCAGTACTTC.

J is TRBJ2-1 and V is TRBV18, with 9 positions matching TRBD2. CDR1 and CDR2 from the germline V gene are KGHSH and LQKENI. Losses at the gene ends were 6 bases for V and 7 bases for J; bases not matched to a gene: 10. CDR3 length: 15 residues. The CDR3 nucleotides read TGTGCCAGCTCGTCCATTAGCGGGGGTGAGAATGAGCAGTTCTTC. This codes for CASSSISGGENEQFF.

The genes are TRBV4-2 and TRBJ2-1; 8 bases are a match to TRBD2. The junction had 7 bases not matched to a gene; V was cut back by 0 bases and J by 6 bases. Germline CDR1 is LGHNA and CDR2 is YNFKEQ. The CDR3 has 16 amino acids. CDR3 nucleotide sequence: TGTGCCAGCAGCCAAGATCCGGGAGGGTCCCGCAATGAGCAGTTCTTC. This translates into CASSQDPGGSRNEQFF.

The CDR3, as DNA: TGCGCCAGCAGCGTGGAAGCGGGGGGTGTCTACGAGCAGTACTTC. It yields the protein CASSVEAGGVYEQYF. J is TRBJ2-7 and V is TRBV5-1; 9 nucleotides match TRBD2. Looked up from germline, CDR1 is SGHRS and CDR2 is YFSETQ. This CDR3 spans 15 amino acids. After removal of 4 bases from V and 3 bases from J, the junction contained 8 bases not matched to a gene.

The chain links TRBV2 to TRBJ2-5; TRBD1 aligns across 8 bases. In germline, CDR1 is SNHLY, CDR2 FYNNEI. After removal of 1 base from V and 1 base from J, the junction contained 5 bases not matched to a gene. CDR3 length: 16 amino acids. The CDR3 bases are TGTGCCAGCAGTGAAGTTACAGGGGGACCCCAAGAGACCCAGTACTTC. Translating gives CASSEVTGGPQETQYF. Full variable domain (remainder filled in from reference TRBV2 and TRBJ2-5): EPEVTQTPSHQVTQMGQEVILRCVPISNHLYFYWYRQILGQKVEFLVSFYNNEISEKSEIFDDQFSVERPDGSNFTLKIRSTKLEDSAMYFCASSEVTGGPQETQYFGPGTRLLVL.